The 27 T cell receptor beta chains below were found in one sample sequenced in a study of regulatory T cells in long-lasting Graves disease. Relying on iRepertoire HTBI primers and Arm-PCR of CDR3 regions, the team built TCR beta libraries. TCRdb re-derived calls from the multiplex PCR reads in MiXCR, one entry per CDR3 protein. The table lists almost 350,000 distinct CDR3 sequences, 20% of them singletons. Noted time point: persistent/refractory GD, antithyroid drugs over 5 years with positive TRAb. PBMCs were the source of the RNA used for TCR sequencing. This sample comprised peripheral blood mononuclear cells (PBMCs), obtained when the disease was refractory, from a patient treated with antithyroid drugs. The receptors were sampled from a female donor with Graves disease.

This clonotype was observed at least ten times. The chain has TRBV12-3 or TRBV12-4 and TRBJ2-7; no firm D call. V was trimmed by 6 bases and J by 0 bases, leaving 12 bases between them. The CDR3 has 14 residues. DNA for the CDR3: TGTGCCAGCAGCAGGACGGCCAGCTCCTACGAGCAGTACTTC. This sequence encodes CASSRTASSYEQYF.

This clonotype was found many times. This chain links TRBV9 with TRBJ2-5; 7 bases align to TRBD1. This CDR3 contains 14 residues. The ends lost 3 bases at V and 3 bases at J; junction bases unmatched: 5. Germline V gene data show CDR1 as SGDLS and CDR2 as YYNGEE. The CDR3 loop reads CASSAATGKETQYF. DNA of the CDR3: TGTGCCAGCAGCGCCGCGACAGGGAAAGAGACCCAGTACTTC.

The table lists this clonotype with many counts. The chain links TRBV7-9 to TRBJ1-1; TRBD1 agrees at 8 bases. The V gene end was trimmed by 0 bases and the J gene end by 5 bases; junction bases not matched to a gene: 5. CDR1 is SEHNR and CDR2 is FQNEAQ in the germline V gene (reference sequence). The CDR3 has 15 residues. The CDR3 DNA reads as TGTGCCAGCAGCTTAGCCCGGACAGGGAAGACTGAAGCTTTCTTT. This encodes CASSLARTGKTEAFF.

This clonotype appeared many times. The chain is built from TRBV6-5 and TRBJ1-1; a weak D match, TRBD1 (6 bases). The germline V and J ends were trimmed by 2 bases and 3 bases, with 7 bases remaining between them. The CDR3 runs 13 residues. From germline, CDR1 is MNHEY and CDR2 SVGAGI. CDR3 sequence reads: CASSYRGYTEAFF. CDR3 in DNA: TGTGCCAGCAGTTACAGGGGGTACACTGAAGCTTTCTTT.

This clonotype showed up many times. The rearrangement links TRBV18 to TRBJ2-7; 11 bases match TRBD1. Germline values: CDR1 KGHSH, CDR2 LQKENI. The CDR3 has 16 amino acids. Trimming took 0 bases from V and 4 from J; bases not matched to a gene: 5. CDR3 residues: CASSPPGDRGDYEQYF. In nucleotides, the CDR3 is TGTGCCAGCTCACCACCGGGGGACAGGGGGGATTACGAGCAGTACTTC.

This clonotype was counted a few times. A much larger clone differs by one base, so this may be a read error. The rearrangement joins TRBV20-1 to TRBJ2-7, with D possibly being TRBD1 (6 bases). The V gene lost 6 bases and the J gene lost 7 bases, with 19 bases spanning the gap. Germline loops: CDR1 DFQATT, CDR2 SNEGSKA (reference sequence). The length of the CDR3 is 13 residues. Here the CDR3 reads CSALRGARGEQYF. The CDR3 DNA reads as TGCAGTGCCCTCAGGGGAGCCCGGGGAGAGCAGTACTTC.

The V gene is TRBV2, the J gene TRBJ2-5; D not certain. Trimming removed 4 bases from V and 5 bases from J, with 8 bases in between. The CDR3 runs 12 residues. CDR1 is SNHLY and CDR2 is FYNNEI in the germline V gene. As DNA, the CDR3 is TGTGCCAGCAGTGTCCAGTGGGAGACCCAGTACTTC. Translating it yields CASSVQWETQYF.

The chain combines TRBV15 with TRBJ2-5; D is uncertain. Looked up from germline, CDR1 is LNHNV and CDR2 is YYDKDF (reference sequence). The CDR3 consists of 13 residues. Trimming pared 3 bases from V and 5 bases from J, leaving 10 bases between. CDR3 amino acids: CATSSLTGETQYF. The CDR3 nucleotides are TGTGCCACCAGCAGCTTAACCGGGGAGACCCAGTACTTC. Looking up the rest from reference TRBV15 and TRBJ2-5 gives the full variable domain: DAMVIQNPRYQVTQFGKPVTLSCSQTLNHNVMYWYQQKSSQAPKLLFHYYDKDFNNEADTPDNFQSRRPNTSFCFLDIRSPGLGDTAMYLCATSSLTGETQYFGPGTRLLVL.

In its sample, this clonotype was seen many times. J is TRBJ1-1 and V is TRBV6-1, with D possibly being TRBD1 (5 bases). The germline V gene has CDR1 MNHNS and CDR2 SASEGT. The V gene lost 7 bases and the J gene lost 8 bases, with 8 bases spanning the gap. The CDR3 is 10 amino acids. The CDR3 protein is CASTPGEAFF. The DNA for the CDR3 is TGTGCCAGCACTCCAGGGGAAGCTTTCTTT.

This clonotype has ten or more counts. DNA of the CDR3: TGTGCCAGCAGCCTGCGGGGGCACAATCAGCCCCAGCATTTT. It encodes CASSLRGHNQPQHF. The chain recombines TRBV12-3 or TRBV12-4 with TRBJ1-5, with D maybe TRBD1 (6 bases). V was shortened by 6 bases and J by 3 bases, with 12 bases between the two germline ends. The length of the CDR3 is 14 residues.

This clonotype showed up just once. CDR3 sequence: CASRTGTAYGYTF. In DNA form, the CDR3 reads TGTGCCAGCAGGACCGGGACAGCCTATGGCTACACCTTC. The J gene is TRBJ1-2, the V gene TRBV12-3 or TRBV12-4; 7 bases match TRBD1. V lost 6 bases and J lost 4; bases outside the gene matches: 5. The CDR3 runs 13 residues.

The genes are TRBV4-1 and TRBJ2-7; 10 nucleotides match TRBD2. The length of the CDR3 is 16 residues. Looked up from germline, CDR1 is MGHRA and CDR2 is YSYEKL. V trimming: 1 base; J trimming: 5 bases; junction bases outside the gene matches: 8. The CDR3 protein is CASSQGSGRALDEQYF. Written as DNA, the CDR3 is TGCGCCAGCAGCCAAGGAAGCGGGAGGGCCCTCGACGAGCAGTACTTC.

This clonotype was observed many times. V is TRBV28 and J is TRBJ1-5; D remains unclear. Per germline, CDR1 MDHEN and CDR2 SYDVKM. V lost 8 bases, J lost 9 bases, and 14 bases lay in between. The CDR3 sequence is 12 residues long. CDR3 DNA: TGTGCCAGCTGGCCGCGGGGAGGGCCCCAGCATTTT. This codes for CASWPRGGPQHF.

This clonotype has just a few counts. This sequence joins TRBV20-1 and TRBJ2-7, with 7 bases fitting TRBD1. J lost 2 bases, V lost 6 bases, and 10 bases had no gene match. CDR1 is DFQATT and CDR2 is SNEGSKA in the germline V gene (reference sequence). The CDR3 totals 14 residues. The CDR3 here is CSARDSLVPYEQYF. The CDR3, as DNA: TGCAGTGCCCGGGACAGCCTTGTTCCCTACGAGCAGTACTTC.

This clonotype was detected ten times or more. This chain links TRBV18 with TRBJ1-1; unclear D gene. The CDR3 spans 14 residues. Germline V gene sequence: CDR1 KGHSH, CDR2 LQKENI. Trimming removed 8 bases from V and 0 bases from J, with 13 bases in between. This CDR3 is CASSPLGMNTEAFF. In DNA, the CDR3 is TGTGCCAGCAGTCCCCTCGGAATGAACACTGAAGCTTTCTTT.

The rearrangement links TRBV7-3 to TRBJ1-1; TRBD1 might be the D (6 bases). The germline V gene has CDR1 SGHTA and CDR2 FQGTGA. The CDR3 loop spans 13 amino acids. V was clipped by 5 bases and J by 3 bases, with 10 bases between them. CDR3 residues: CASSKQGYTEAFF. In DNA, the CDR3 is TGTGCCAGCAGCAAACAGGGATACACTGAAGCTTTCTTT.

This clonotype was observed a few times. The chain is built from TRBV2 and TRBJ1-6, with D perhaps matching TRBD1 (5 bases). Germline values: CDR1 SNHLY, CDR2 FYNNEI. The V end was cut by 5 bases, the J end by 13 bases, with 15 bases between. There are 13 residues in the CDR3. CDR3 bases: TGTGCCAGCAGTCAAAGGGGCCTCTCTCCCCTCCACTTT. It codes for CASSQRGLSPLHF. The whole variable domain, filled in from reference TRBV2 and TRBJ1-6, reads EPEVTQTPSHQVTQMGQEVILRCVPISNHLYFYWYRQILGQKVEFLVSFYNNEISEKSEIFDDQFSVERPDGSNFTLKIRSTKLEDSAMYFCASSQRGLSPLHFGNGTRLTVT.

This clonotype was observed a handful of times. This rearrangement joins TRBV29-1 to TRBJ2-7; 7 nucleotides align to TRBD1. The CDR3 totals 12 residues. After removal of 7 bases from V and 2 bases from J, the junction contained 5 bases not matched to a gene. CDR1 is SQVTM, CDR2 ANQGSEA, per germline. CDR3 sequence: CSEPGQPYEQYF. In DNA form, the CDR3 reads TGCAGCGAGCCGGGACAGCCCTACGAGCAGTACTTC.

This clonotype was seen at least ten times. The V and J genes are TRBV28 and TRBJ2-7; D might be TRBD2 (5 bases). Per the germline V gene, CDR1 is MDHEN and CDR2 is SYDVKM. V dropped 3 bases and J dropped 0 bases, with 15 bases sitting between them. There are 16 residues in the CDR3. CDR3 sequence (DNA): TGTGCCAGCAGTTTCAGTTTCAGCGGAGGCTCCTACGAGCAGTACTTC. Translated, it gives CASSFSFSGGSYEQYF.

This clonotype was seen at least ten times. The chain links TRBV6-1 to TRBJ2-5, with 8 bases aligning to TRBD1. Germline V lookup: CDR1 MNHNS, CDR2 SASEGT. The V and J ends lost 7 bases and 4 bases, in that order; junction bases with no gene match: 2. The CDR3 runs 12 residues. The CDR3 DNA is TGTGCCAGCACCCAGGGGGCAGAGACCCAGTACTTC. It yields the protein CASTQGAETQYF.

At least ten counts were recorded for this clonotype. CDR3 amino acids: CASSLFGTEAFF. The CDR3 region has the DNA TGTGCCAGCAGCCTTTTTGGGACTGAAGCTTTCTTT. The rearrangement uses TRBV28 and TRBJ1-1; D remains unclear. Trimming cost V 6 bases and J 5 bases, with 10 bases left between them. The CDR3 spans 12 residues. The V gene's germline CDR1 is MDHEN and CDR2 SYDVKM.

The rearrangement uses TRBV6-1 and TRBJ2-2; 9 nucleotides match TRBD1. Germline trimming cut 5 bases from V and 7 bases from J; bases unmatched to any gene: 11. This CDR3 has 16 amino acids. Germline V CDR1 and CDR2: MNHNS, SASEGT. This CDR3 reads CASSMGTGTTDGELFF. For the CDR3, the DNA is TGTGCCAGCAGTATGGGGACAGGGACTACGGACGGGGAGCTGTTTTTT.

J is TRBJ1-2 and V is TRBV19; perhaps TRBD1 as D (6 bases). The V end was cut by 7 bases, the J end by 6 bases, with 24 bases between. Germline V gives CDR1 LNHDA, CDR2 SQIVND (reference sequence). There are 16 residues in the CDR3. This CDR3 reads CASTLGGPIPVDGYTF. The CDR3 coding sequence is TGTGCCAGTACGCTCGGGGGCCCCATTCCGGTGGATGGCTACACCTTC. The variable domain in full, completed from reference TRBV19 and TRBJ1-2, reads DGGITQSPKYLFRKEGQNVTLSCEQNLNHDAMYWYRQDPGQGLRLIYYSQIVNDFQKGDIAEGYSVSREKKESFPLTVTSAQKNPTAFYLCASTLGGPIPVDGYTFGSGTRLTVV.

This clonotype turned up a few times. The chain links TRBV6-9 to TRBJ1-4, with 7 bases matching TRBD1. Germline CDR1 reads MNHGY; CDR2 reads SVAAGI. The CDR3 is made up of 16 amino acids. The V segment lost 3 bases and the J segment 4 bases; nucleotides outside the gene matches: 8. CDR3 coding DNA: TGTGCCAGCAGTTACCCGACAGGGCGACTTAATGAAAAACTGTTTTTT. It codes for CASSYPTGRLNEKLFF.

Comments on this clonotype: A much bigger clone sits one base away, suggesting this may be a read error. The chain recombines TRBV12-3 or TRBV12-4 with TRBJ1-5, with a tentative D call TRBD1 (5 bases). The CDR3 has 12 residues. Trimming cost V 6 bases and J 12 bases, with 15 bases left between them. The CDR3 reads CASSQWDGGQHF. The CDR3 nucleotides are TGTGCCAGCAGCCAATGGGACGGGGGCCAGCATTTT.

In its sample, this clonotype was seen many times. The chain links TRBV12-3 or TRBV12-4 to TRBJ2-7, with a tentative D call TRBD1 (6 bases). This CDR3 comprises 15 residues. Between the trimmed V and J ends, which lost 2 bases and 3 bases, there was a span of 14 bases. CDR3: CASSLSSQGDYEQYF. The CDR3 DNA reads TGTGCCAGCAGTTTAAGTTCACAGGGAGACTACGAGCAGTACTTC.

This clonotype was detected many times. The chain combines TRBV6-1 with TRBJ1-2, with TRBD1 as a possible D gene (5 bases). CDR3 size: 13 residues. Trimming pared 6 bases from V and 2 bases from J, leaving 10 bases between. Germline CDR1 reads MNHNS; CDR2 reads SASEGT. CDR3 nucleotides: TGTGCCAGCAGGCAAGGGGCGAACTATGGCTACACCTTC. Residues: CASRQGANYGYTF.